The 25 T cell receptor beta chains below come from one sample, sequenced in a study of blood T cell repertoires in COVID-19 (dated by TCRdb to about 2020). The library was made by the immunoSEQ multiplex PCR assay. TCRdb retrieved this table from immuneACCESS and kept in-frame rearrangements only. Not all clones are present; in checked studies, unresolved V genes account for under half, and no reason is known for the remainder. In all, the sample holds under 95,000 clones, and 70% to 90% of those were seen once. 4% to 5.5% of the sample lies in the top ten. Material for sequencing was peripheral blood. These receptors came from a middle-aged man with acute or convalescent COVID-19.

The chain is built from TRBV24-1 and TRBJ2-1; 8 nucleotides agree with TRBD2. The CDR3 is made up of 14 amino acids. Germline V gives CDR1 KGHDR, CDR2 SFDVKD. The ends lost 7 bases at V and 4 bases at J; junction bases unmatched: 5. CDR3 region: CATRKAGEYNEQFF. The CDR3 DNA sequence: TGTGCCACCAGGAAAGCGGGAGAATACAATGAGCAGTTCTTC.

The V call is TRBV5-6, the J call TRBJ1-2; D not resolved. Germline CDR1 SGHDT, CDR2 YYEEEE. Between the trimmed V and J ends, which lost 0 bases and 7 bases, there was a span of 16 bases. The CDR3 runs 15 residues. CDR3 sequence reads: CASSLANRESAGYTF. The CDR3 bases are TGTGCCAGCAGCTTGGCCAATCGGGAGTCGGCTGGCTACACCTTC. Using reference TRBV5-6 and TRBJ1-2 for the parts outside the CDR3, the full variable domain is DAGVTQSPTHLIKTRGQQVTLRCSPKSGHDTVSWYQQALGQGPQFIFQYYEEEERQRGNFPDRFSGHQFPNYSSELNVNALLLGDSALYLCASSLANRESAGYTFGSGTRLTVV.

This clone occurred once. The gene calls are TRBV7-2 and TRBJ2-5; 7 bases align to TRBD2. Germline V gives CDR1 SGHTA, CDR2 FQGNSA. The length of the CDR3 is 14 residues. Trimming took 0 bases from V and 7 from J; bases not matched to a gene: 5. DNA of the CDR3: TGTGCCAGCAGCTTAGCGAGCGGGGACCGGACCCAGTACTTC. It is translated as CASSLASGDRTQYF.

The rearrangement uses TRBV11-2 and TRBJ1-4, with unresolved D. CDR3 length: 16 amino acids. Trimming took 2 bases from V and 1 from J, leaving 11 bases between them. Germline V gene sequence: CDR1 SGHAT, CDR2 FQNNGV. CDR3 nucleotides: TGTGCCAGCAGCTTAATCTCCGGTGGAACTAATGAAAAACTGTTTTTT. Translation: CASSLISGGTNEKLFF.

J is TRBJ1-1 and V is TRBV5-4; possible D gene TRBD1, 6 bases. CDR1 is SGHNT, CDR2 YYREEE, per germline (reference sequence). The CDR3 is 16 amino acids. Trimming removed 0 bases at V and 4 bases at J, with 16 bases between. CDR3 sequence (DNA): TGTGCCAGCAGCTTGGCCCTACAGGGAGTAGGCACTGAAGCTTTCTTT. The encoded protein is CASSLALQGVGTEAFF. The full variable domain, with the rest looked up from reference TRBV5-4 and TRBJ1-1, is ETGVTQSPTHLIKTRGQQVTLRCSSQSGHNTVSWYQQALGQGPQFIFQYYREEENGRGNFPPRFSGLQFPNYSSELNVNALELDDSALYLCASSLALQGVGTEAFFGQGTRLTVV.

The chain uses TRBV7-9 and TRBJ2-3; D unresolved. This CDR3 spans 12 amino acids. Trimming removed 5 bases from V and 6 bases from J, with 9 bases in between. CDR1 and CDR2 (germline): SEHNR, FQNEAQ (reference sequence). The chain's CDR3 is CASSPPVDTQYF. The CDR3 DNA follows: TGTGCCAGCAGCCCCCCCGTGGATACGCAGTATTTT.

The sample holds a few counts of this clone. The genes are TRBV4-1 and TRBJ1-5, with D perhaps TRBD1 (6 bases). This CDR3 has 17 residues. The germline V gene encodes CDR1 MGHRA and CDR2 YSYEKL. V lost 0 bases and J 1 base, leaving 13 bases between the germline ends. CDR3: CASSQDTRDTSNQPQHF. CDR3 DNA: TGCGCCAGCAGCCAAGATACGAGGGACACGAGCAATCAGCCCCAGCATTTT.

The chain uses TRBV15 and TRBJ2-1; 13 bases fit TRBD2. V lost 8 bases and J lost 7; bases outside the gene matches: 8. CDR1 is LNHNV, CDR2 YYDKDF, per germline (reference sequence). This CDR3 has 15 amino acids. CDR3 region: CATQLAGGPSNEQFF. CDR3 coding DNA: TGTGCCACCCAACTAGCGGGAGGGCCCTCGAATGAGCAGTTCTTC.

This clone turned up a few times. The chain uses TRBV18 and TRBJ2-5; D gene ambiguous. CDR1 and CDR2 from the germline V gene are KGHSH and LQKENI. V dropped 6 bases and J dropped 4 bases, with 9 bases sitting between them. The CDR3 extends over 12 amino acids. CDR3 protein: CASSLNLETQYF. The CDR3 DNA sequence: TGTGCCAGCTCCCTAAACCTAGAGACCCAGTACTTC. The whole variable domain, remainder taken from reference TRBV18 and TRBJ2-5, is NAGVMQNPRHLVRRRGQEARLRCSPMKGHSHVYWYRQLPEEGLKFMVYLQKENIIDESGMPKERFSAEFPKEGPSILRIQQVVRGDSAAYFCASSLNLETQYFGPGTRLLVL.

The genes are TRBV9 and TRBJ2-1, with TRBD2 matching 12 bases. CDR1 and CDR2 (germline): SGDLS, YYNGEE. This CDR3 spans 17 amino acids. The trim removed 0 bases at V and 6 bases at J, leaving 7 bases unmatched. Here the CDR3 reads CASSVENLAGGRNEQFF. The CDR3 bases are TGTGCCAGCAGCGTAGAAAATCTAGCGGGGGGGCGCAATGAGCAGTTCTTC.

This chain connects TRBV5-3 to TRBJ1-5; no reliable D call. TRBV5-3 is an ORF for which the function is uncertain. The CDR3 is made up of 10 amino acids. Trimming took off 8 bases at V and 6 bases at J, with 6 bases between the two ends. The CDR3 DNA follows: TGTGCCAGCCGGGTTCAGCCCCAGCATTTT. This encodes CASRVQPQHF.

This chain links TRBV18 with TRBJ1-5; 7 nucleotides agree with TRBD1. The germline gives CDR1 KGHSH, CDR2 LQKENI. The V segment lost 6 bases and the J segment 9 bases; nucleotides outside the gene matches: 17. The CDR3 is 16 amino acids. Written as DNA, the CDR3 is TGTGCCAGCTCCCCCTTCCAAGACAGGGAAGTCTCGCCCCAGCATTTT. This encodes CASSPFQDREVSPQHF.

This chain links TRBV7-6 with TRBJ2-3, with TRBD2 matching over 11 bases. CDR3 length: 15 amino acids. CDR1 and CDR2 (germline): SGHVS, FNYEAQ. V trimming: 1 base; J trimming: 3 bases; junction bases outside the gene matches: 0. CDR3 sequence: CASSLGTSGTDTQYF. CDR3 sequence (DNA): TGTGCCAGCAGCTTAGGGACTAGCGGGACAGATACGCAGTATTTT.

The chain joins TRBV18 to TRBJ1-2; 7 bases fit TRBD1. Trimming cost V 3 bases and J 4 bases; bases outside gene matches: 5. Germline V lookup: CDR1 KGHSH, CDR2 LQKENI. This CDR3 comprises 14 residues. Here the CDR3 reads CASSPSTGSYGYTF. The CDR3 nucleotides are TGTGCCAGCTCACCTTCGACAGGGTCCTATGGCTACACCTTC. Filled out from reference TRBV18 and TRBJ1-2, the complete variable domain reads NAGVMQNPRHLVRRRGQEARLRCSPMKGHSHVYWYRQLPEEGLKFMVYLQKENIIDESGMPKERFSAEFPKEGPSILRIQQVVRGDSAAYFCASSPSTGSYGYTFGSGTRLTVV.

This chain connects TRBV27 to TRBJ2-1, with a possible D match to TRBD2 (6 bases). The V end lost 6 bases, the J end lost 4 bases, and 16 bases lay between the germline ends. The CDR3 totals 15 residues. The germline V gene encodes CDR1 MNHEY and CDR2 SMNVEV (reference sequence). CDR3 sequence reads: CASSTDGGRYNEQFF. The CDR3 DNA reads TGTGCCAGCAGCACGGACGGGGGAAGGTACAATGAGCAGTTCTTC.

The rearrangement joins TRBV7-3 to TRBJ2-1, with 7 bases identical to TRBD1. J was trimmed by 1 base and V by 5 bases; bases with no gene match: 5. CDR1 is SGHTA and CDR2 is FQGTGA in the germline V gene. The CDR3 is made up of 15 amino acids. CDR3 in DNA: TGTGCCAGCAGCCCGGACAGGTGGTCCTACAATGAGCAGTTCTTC. Its translation is CASSPDRWSYNEQFF.

The chain employs TRBV19 and TRBJ2-6; the match to TRBD1 covers 10 bases. This CDR3 region has 20 residues. Germline CDR1 reads LNHDA; CDR2 reads SQIVND (reference sequence). V gave up 3 bases and J gave up 0 bases; unmatched junction bases: 11. In DNA, the CDR3 is TGTGCCAGTAGTATTGATTCCGGGACAGGGGATCTCTCTGGGGCCAACGTCCTGACTTTC. Translated, it gives CASSIDSGTGDLSGANVLTF.

V is TRBV4-2 and J is TRBJ1-4; TRBD1 aligns across 8 bases. The germline V gene has CDR1 LGHNA and CDR2 YNFKEQ. After removal of 4 bases from V and 4 bases from J, the junction contained 2 bases not matched to a gene. The CDR3 has 14 amino acids. The CDR3 DNA sequence: TGTGCCAGCAGCCGGACAGGGAATAATGAAAAACTGTTTTTT. Its protein is CASSRTGNNEKLFF.

V is TRBV5-1 and J is TRBJ1-2; D not resolved. Trimming left V 1 base short and J 7 bases short, with 11 bases between. Germline assignment: CDR1 SGHRS and CDR2 YFSETQ. This CDR3 is built from 13 residues. CDR3: CASSLIREGGYTF. The CDR3 DNA is TGCGCCAGCAGCTTGATAAGGGAGGGTGGCTACACCTTC.

J is TRBJ1-6 and V is TRBV27; 8 bases match TRBD1. The CDR3 runs 17 residues. Germline-derived CDR1 and CDR2 are MNHEY and SMNVEV (reference sequence). V trimming: 5 bases; J trimming: 7 bases; junction bases outside the gene matches: 13. DNA of the CDR3: TGTGCCAGCAGTCCCGATCGGACAGGGAGAAGAAATTCACCCCTCCACTTT. Encoded protein: CASSPDRTGRRNSPLHF.

CDR3 amino acids: CASSPAGGETQYF. In DNA, the CDR3 is TGTGCCAGCAGCCCAGCGGGGGGGGAGACCCAGTACTTC. This chain joins TRBV7-8 and TRBJ2-5; 10 nucleotides agree with TRBD2. This CDR3 comprises 13 residues. Trimming took 5 bases from V and 5 from J; bases not matched to a gene: 2. Germline CDR1 SGHVS, CDR2 FQNEAQ.

The rearrangement links TRBV10-3 to TRBJ2-1; 7 positions agree with TRBD1. CDR1 and CDR2 (germline): ENHRY, SYGVKD. After removal of 6 bases from V and 6 bases from J, the junction contained 8 bases not matched to a gene. The CDR3 totals 14 residues. CDR3: CAISNAQGSNEQFF. The CDR3 nucleotides are TGTGCCATCAGCAATGCACAGGGGTCCAATGAGCAGTTCTTC.

V gene TRBV5-8 combines with J gene TRBJ1-2; TRBD1 is a possible D gene (6 bases). This CDR3 is built from 14 residues. Germline loops: CDR1 SGHTS, CDR2 YDEGEE. V was pared by 4 bases and J by 0 bases, with 10 bases between. The CDR3 loop reads CASSDGQPNYGYTF. DNA for the CDR3: TGTGCCAGCAGCGACGGACAGCCTAACTATGGCTACACCTTC.

The chain carries TRBV14 and TRBJ1-1; TRBD1 might be the D (6 bases). CDR3 length: 14 residues. Germline CDR1 is SGHDN and CDR2 is FVKESK. V was shortened by 2 bases and J by 7 bases, with 14 bases between the two germline ends. This chain's CDR3 is CASSQSRGGFEAFF. For the CDR3, the DNA is TGTGCCAGCAGCCAAAGTAGGGGGGGCTTTGAAGCTTTCTTT.

CDR3 loop: CASEAGGPYNEQFF. For the CDR3, the DNA is TGTGCCAGTGAGGCGGGGGGACCATACAATGAGCAGTTCTTC. The chain is built from TRBV7-2 and TRBJ2-1; TRBD2 matches 8 bases. From germline, CDR1 is SGHTA and CDR2 FQGNSA. V lost 9 bases to trimming and J lost 4 bases; unmatched junction nucleotides: 8. This CDR3 comprises 14 residues.